A selection of T cell receptor beta chains follows, all from one sample in a study of cytomegalovirus exposure and HLA in healthy donors. TCRdb's copy holds only in-frame clones and misses some; the assay was immunoSEQ multiplex PCR. The sample holds about 100,000 clones, around 82% seen once. The sample comprised PBMCs. All receptors derive from a woman younger than 35 in good health and CMV-seronegative. Both conserved end residues are part of each CDR3. A D gene is named only where the DNA matches it firmly. Clone sizes are given selectively: once, few, many, or a class where the clone is expanded.

CDR3: CASSGDSRNQPQHF
DNA: TGTGCCAGCAGCGGGGACAGTCGAAATCAGCCCCAGCATTTT
D: TRBD1
size: NA
length: 14
J: TRBJ1-5
V: TRBV25-1

CDR3: CASSPPGRVFGYTF
DNA: TGTGCCAGCTCACCCCCCGGGCGGGTGTTCGGCTACACCTTC
D: NA
size: NA
length: 14
J: TRBJ1-2
V: TRBV18

CDR3: CATQGAMNTEAFF
DNA: TGTGCCACCCAGGGGGCAATGAACACTGAAGCTTTCTTT
D: TRBD1
size: NA
length: 13
J: TRBJ1-1
V: TRBV10-3

CDR3: CASAPGQVNEKLFF
DNA: TGTGCCAGCGCCCCGGGACAAGTTAATGAAAAACTGTTTTTT
D: NA
size: NA
length: 14
J: TRBJ1-4
V: TRBV9

CDR3: CASSTTSGGVYEQFF
DNA: TGTGCCAGCAGTACTACTAGCGGGGGGGTCTATGAGCAGTTCTTC
D: TRBD2
size: once
length: 15
J: TRBJ2-1
V: TRBV2

CDR3: CASRGLAGGGTGELFF
DNA: TGTGCCAGCAGGGGACTAGCGGGGGGAGGCACCGGGGAGCTGTTTTTT
D: TRBD2
size: NA
length: 16
J: TRBJ2-2
V: TRBV25-1

CDR3: CASPLQGSYGYTF
DNA: TGTGCCAGCCCCCTACAGGGTTCCTATGGCTACACCTTC
D: NA
size: NA
length: 13
J: TRBJ1-2
V: TRBV2

CDR3: CASSSLPQGADYGYTF
DNA: TGCGCCAGCAGCTCCCTCCCACAGGGGGCGGACTATGGCTACACCTTC
D: TRBD1
size: NA
length: 16
J: TRBJ1-2
V: TRBV5-1

CDR3: CAWRHTGGSTIYF
DNA: TGTGCCTGGAGGCATACAGGGGGAAGCACCATATATTTT
D: TRBD1
size: NA
length: 13
J: TRBJ1-3
V: TRBV30

CDR3: CASSDLAGVDEQFF
DNA: TGTGCCAGCAGTGATCTAGCGGGGGTGGATGAGCAGTTCTTC
D: TRBD2
size: NA
length: 14
J: TRBJ2-1
V: TRBV2

CDR3: CASSFGGGNYNEQFF
DNA: TGTGCCAGCAGTTTTGGCGGGGGGAACTACAATGAGCAGTTCTTC
D: TRBD2
size: NA
length: 15
J: TRBJ2-1
V: TRBV27

CDR3: CASSLARPNLETQYF
DNA: TGTGCCAGCAGCTTAGCCAGGCCAAACTTAGAGACCCAGTACTTC
D: NA
size: NA
length: 15
J: TRBJ2-5
V: TRBV5-5

CDR3: CASSSGGAQKFF
DNA: TGTGCCAGCAGTTCGGGGGGTGCCCAAAAGTTCTTC
D: TRBD2
size: NA
length: 12
J: TRBJ2-1
V: TRBV28

CDR3: CASSGTSGADTQYF
DNA: TGTGCCAGCAGTGGGACTAGCGGGGCAGATACGCAGTATTTT
D: TRBD2
size: NA
length: 14
J: TRBJ2-3
V: TRBV6-4

CDR3: CASSLSGGRTDTQYF
DNA: TGTGCCAGCAGCTTAAGCGGGGGCCGAACCGATACGCAGTATTTT
D: TRBD2
size: NA
length: 15
J: TRBJ2-3
V: TRBV5-4

CDR3: CATSSFRRDNEKLFF
DNA: TGTGCCACCAGCTCCTTCCGCAGGGATAATGAAAAACTGTTTTTT
D: NA
size: once
length: 15
J: TRBJ1-4
V: TRBV15

CDR3: CASTQDRFTYEQYF
DNA: TGTGCCAGCACCCAGGACAGATTTACCTACGAGCAGTACTTC
D: NA
size: NA
length: 14
J: TRBJ2-7
V: TRBV18

CDR3: CASSFSSGALTYEQYF
DNA: TGTGCCAGCAGCTTCTCTTCAGGGGCCCTTACCTACGAGCAGTACTTC
D: NA
size: NA
length: 16
J: TRBJ2-7
V: TRBV5-6

CDR3: CASSLKGDPNIQYF
DNA: TGTGCCAGCAGCTTAAAGGGGGATCCAAACATTCAGTACTTC
D: NA
size: NA
length: 14
J: TRBJ2-4
V: TRBV7-8